This T cell receptor beta chain was found in a study of identifying expanded T cells in peripheral blood. Produced via immunoSEQ multiplex PCR; TCRdb's table is partial and in-frame only. This table has around 63,000 clones, around 87% appearing once. Details on this clone: Its specificity is unknown.

The V end was cut by 1 base, the J end by 1 base, with 8 bases between. The CDR3 has 14 residues. Germline V gene sequence: CDR1 MDHEN, CDR2 SYDVKM. Whole-study findings and limits: Differentially abundant clones: roughly 1.2 between replicates, around 17 at approximately 14 days, 19 to 20 at four.

This sequence originates from a person aged 18 to 75 in good health. Input material: blood. The rearrangement links TRBV28 to TRBJ2-7, with unresolved D. DNA for the CDR3: TGTGCCAGCAGTTTATATGGCAGTTCCTACGAGCAGTACTTC. This gives the protein CASSLYGSSYEQYF.